This is a list of T cell receptor beta chains from one sample in a study of OX40 agonist ivuxolimab in advanced cancers. The protocol was immunoSEQ multiplex PCR, while the TCRdb copy is restricted to in-frame clones and leaves out a portion. The sample has about 83,000 clones; less than 95% are singletons. This sample comprised CD4+ or CD8+ T cells sorted from blood, obtained in a trial of the OX40 agonist ivuxolimab. The receptors come from an adult with an advanced solid tumor such as melanoma, head and neck, liver or kidney cancer. The CDR3 runs from the conserved cysteine through the conserved F or W. The order of the fields is V gene, CDR3 length, J gene, D gene, clone size, CDR3 DNA, CDR3 protein. The D gene is left open where the match is weak. Not all rows give a size; the values are once, few, many and, for expanded clones, a class.

v_call: TRBV10-2
cdr3_length: 14
j_call: TRBJ2-1
d_call: TRBD1
clone_size: -
cdr3_nt: TGCGCCAGCAAGTTAGGGACAGGTGGCAATGAGCAGTTCTTC
cdr3_aa: CASKLGTGGNEQFF

v_call: TRBV28
cdr3_length: 17
j_call: TRBJ1-1
d_call: -
clone_size: few
cdr3_nt: TGTGCCAGCAGCTCCCTAGGCCGGGACACACTAGGGACTGAAGCTTTCTTT
cdr3_aa: CASSSLGRDTLGTEAFF

v_call: TRBV7-3
cdr3_length: 12
j_call: TRBJ2-1
d_call: TRBD2
clone_size: -
cdr3_nt: TGTGCCAGCAGCTTAGCGGGGGAAGGGCAGTTCTTC
cdr3_aa: CASSLAGEGQFF

v_call: TRBV28
cdr3_length: 16
j_call: TRBJ1-5
d_call: TRBD1
clone_size: -
cdr3_nt: TGTGCCAGCAGTGGGGTACAGGGGATAGGAAATCAGCCCCAGCATTTT
cdr3_aa: CASSGVQGIGNQPQHF

v_call: TRBV29-1
cdr3_length: 13
j_call: TRBJ1-2
d_call: -
clone_size: -
cdr3_nt: TGCAGCGCACTGGCCCGGGGGTATGGAGGCTACACCTTC
cdr3_aa: CSALARGYGGYTF

v_call: TRBV5-4
cdr3_length: 16
j_call: TRBJ1-1
d_call: -
clone_size: -
cdr3_nt: TGTGCCAGCAGCTTGGGACCGAGCGGAGGGAACACTGAAGCTTTCTTT
cdr3_aa: CASSLGPSGGNTEAFF

v_call: TRBV28
cdr3_length: 19
j_call: TRBJ2-3
d_call: TRBD1
clone_size: -
cdr3_nt: TGTGCCAGCAGTTTTTCGGGACAGGATCTATGGGCCAACACAGATACGCAGTATTTT
cdr3_aa: CASSFSGQDLWANTDTQYF

v_call: TRBV4-1
cdr3_length: 15
j_call: TRBJ1-2
d_call: -
clone_size: -
cdr3_nt: TGCGCCAGCAGCCAAGGCCGGGACGGGGACTATGGCTACACCTTC
cdr3_aa: CASSQGRDGDYGYTF

v_call: TRBV6-1
cdr3_length: 15
j_call: TRBJ2-3
d_call: -
clone_size: -
cdr3_nt: TGTGCCAGCACAGGACTGCGCGGGGAGTCAGATACGCAGTATTTT
cdr3_aa: CASTGLRGESDTQYF

v_call: TRBV4-3
cdr3_length: 19
j_call: TRBJ1-5
d_call: -
clone_size: -
cdr3_nt: TGCGCCAGCAGCCAAGAACCCCCATCGACAATCCTTAGCAATCAGCCCCAGCATTTT
cdr3_aa: CASSQEPPSTILSNQPQHF

v_call: TRBV7-2
cdr3_length: 18
j_call: TRBJ2-6
d_call: TRBD1
clone_size: -
cdr3_nt: TGTGCCAGCAGCTTACGAGTGACAGGGTTTACTGGGGCCAACGTCCTGACTTTC
cdr3_aa: CASSLRVTGFTGANVLTF

v_call: TRBV27
cdr3_length: 15
j_call: TRBJ2-1
d_call: TRBD2
clone_size: once
cdr3_nt: TGTGCCAGCAGTCTACTAGCGGGAGCCGGCAATGAGCAGTTCTTC
cdr3_aa: CASSLLAGAGNEQFF

v_call: TRBV6-6
cdr3_length: 13
j_call: TRBJ1-6
d_call: -
clone_size: -
cdr3_nt: TGTGCCAGCAGCCAATGGGGGAATTCACCCCTCCACTTT
cdr3_aa: CASSQWGNSPLHF

v_call: TRBV10-2
cdr3_length: 13
j_call: TRBJ2-1
d_call: TRBD2
clone_size: -
cdr3_nt: TGCGCCAGCAACGCCGGGACTAAAGTTGAGCAGTTCTTC
cdr3_aa: CASNAGTKVEQFF

v_call: TRBV6-5
cdr3_length: 13
j_call: TRBJ1-2
d_call: -
clone_size: -
cdr3_nt: TGTGCCAGCGGGGCAGACCCTAACTATGGCTACACCTTC
cdr3_aa: CASGADPNYGYTF

v_call: TRBV28
cdr3_length: 14
j_call: TRBJ1-2
d_call: -
clone_size: -
cdr3_nt: TGTGCCAGCAGTTTCTCTAGGGCTAACTATGGCTACACCTTC
cdr3_aa: CASSFSRANYGYTF